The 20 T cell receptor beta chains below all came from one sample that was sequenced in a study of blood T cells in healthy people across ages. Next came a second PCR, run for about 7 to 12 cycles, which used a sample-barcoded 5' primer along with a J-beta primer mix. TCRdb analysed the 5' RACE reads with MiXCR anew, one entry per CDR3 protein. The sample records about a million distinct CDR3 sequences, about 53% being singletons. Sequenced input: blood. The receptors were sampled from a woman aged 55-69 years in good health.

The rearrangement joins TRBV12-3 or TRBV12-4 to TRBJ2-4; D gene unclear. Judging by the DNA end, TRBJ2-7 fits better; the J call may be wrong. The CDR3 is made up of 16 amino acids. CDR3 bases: TGTGCCAGCAGCCCTCCTCAGGACCACTACTCCTACGAGCAGTACTTC. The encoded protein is CASSPPQDHYSYEQYF.

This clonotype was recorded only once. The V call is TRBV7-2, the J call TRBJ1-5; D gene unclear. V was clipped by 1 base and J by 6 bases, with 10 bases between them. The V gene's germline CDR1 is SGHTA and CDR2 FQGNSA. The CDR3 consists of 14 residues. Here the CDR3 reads CASSLDTGSQPQHF. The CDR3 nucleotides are TGTGCCAGCAGCTTAGATACGGGTTCTCAGCCCCAGCATTTT.

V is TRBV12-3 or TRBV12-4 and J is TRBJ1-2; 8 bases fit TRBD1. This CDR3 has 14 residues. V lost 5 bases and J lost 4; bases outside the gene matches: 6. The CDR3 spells CASSGTGALYGYTF. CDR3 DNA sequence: TGTGCCAGCAGTGGGACAGGCGCTCTCTATGGCTACACCTTC.

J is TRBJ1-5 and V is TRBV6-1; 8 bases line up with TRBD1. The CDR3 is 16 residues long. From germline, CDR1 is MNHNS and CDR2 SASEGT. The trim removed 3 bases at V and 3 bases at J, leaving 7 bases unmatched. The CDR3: CASSDGGTGNNQPQHF. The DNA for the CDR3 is TGTGCCAGCAGTGATGGTGGGACAGGCAACAATCAGCCCCAGCATTTT.

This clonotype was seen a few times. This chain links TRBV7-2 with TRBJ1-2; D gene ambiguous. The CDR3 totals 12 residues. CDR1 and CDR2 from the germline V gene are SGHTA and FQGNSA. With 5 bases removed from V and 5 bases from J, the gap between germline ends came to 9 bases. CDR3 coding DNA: TGTGCCAGCAGCCCTCCGAATTATGGCTACACCTTC. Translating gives CASSPPNYGYTF. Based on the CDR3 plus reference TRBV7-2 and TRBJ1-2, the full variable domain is GAGVSQSPSNKVTEKGKDVELRCDPISGHTALYWYRQSLGQGLEFLIYFQGNSAPDKSGLPSDRFSAERTGGSVSTLTIQRTQQEDSAVYLCASSPPNYGYTFGSGTRLTVV.

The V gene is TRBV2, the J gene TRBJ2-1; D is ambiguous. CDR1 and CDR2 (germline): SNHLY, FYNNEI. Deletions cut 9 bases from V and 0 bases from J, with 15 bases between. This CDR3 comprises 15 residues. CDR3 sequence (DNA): TGTGCCAGATCATCGGGCAGAAGCTCCTACAATGAGCAGTTCTTC. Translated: CARSSGRSSYNEQFF.

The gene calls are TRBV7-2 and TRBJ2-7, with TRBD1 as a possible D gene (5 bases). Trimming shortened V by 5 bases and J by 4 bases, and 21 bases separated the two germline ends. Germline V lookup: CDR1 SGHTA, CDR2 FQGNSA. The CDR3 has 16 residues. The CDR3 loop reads CASSQSVIRDPYEQYF. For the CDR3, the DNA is TGTGCCAGCAGCCAAAGTGTTATCAGGGATCCTTACGAGCAGTACTTC.

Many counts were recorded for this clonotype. CDR3 in DNA: TGTGCCAGCAGCCAAGATTCTCGGACTAACTATGGCTACACCTTC. It specifies CASSQDSRTNYGYTF. The V and J genes are TRBV14 and TRBJ1-2; D is uncertain. V was shortened by 0 bases and J by 0 bases, with 8 bases between the two germline ends. The CDR3 is 15 residues long. The germline CDR1 and CDR2 sequences are SGHDN and FVKESK. Drawing the rest from reference TRBV14 and TRBJ1-2, the complete variable domain is EAGVTQFPSHSVIEKGQTVTLRCDPISGHDNLYWYRRVMGKEIKFLLHFVKESKQDESGMPNNRFLAERTGGTYSTLKVQPAELEDSGVYFCASSQDSRTNYGYTFGSGTRLTVV.

The CDR3 bases are TGTGCCAGCAGCCAAGATCACTTCGGGGAGACCCAGTACTTC. This codes for CASSQDHFGETQYF. The gene calls are TRBV3-1 and TRBJ2-5; D is unclear. Germline values: CDR1 LGHDT, CDR2 YNNKEL (reference sequence). There are 14 residues in the CDR3. V was shortened by 0 bases and J by 5 bases, with 10 bases between the two germline ends.

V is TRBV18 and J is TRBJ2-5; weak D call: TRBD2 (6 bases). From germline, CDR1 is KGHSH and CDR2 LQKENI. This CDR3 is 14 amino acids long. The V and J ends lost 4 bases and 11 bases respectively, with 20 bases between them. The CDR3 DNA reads TGTGCCAGCTCACTTAAATCAGGGTCGGGGGAGCAGTACTTC. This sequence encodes CASSLKSGSGEQYF.

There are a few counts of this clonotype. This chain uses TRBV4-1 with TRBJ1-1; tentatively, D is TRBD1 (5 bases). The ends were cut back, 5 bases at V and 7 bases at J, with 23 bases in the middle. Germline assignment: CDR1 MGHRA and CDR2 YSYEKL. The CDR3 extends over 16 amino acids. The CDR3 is CASSGPAGSRFVEAFF. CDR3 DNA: TGCGCCAGCAGCGGTCCCGCAGGGAGCCGCTTCGTTGAAGCTTTCTTT.

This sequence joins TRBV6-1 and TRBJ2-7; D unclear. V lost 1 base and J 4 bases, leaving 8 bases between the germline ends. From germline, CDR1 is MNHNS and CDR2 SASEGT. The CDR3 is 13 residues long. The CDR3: CASSEDSAYEQYF. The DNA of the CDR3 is TGTGCCAGCAGTGAAGACAGCGCTTACGAGCAGTACTTC.

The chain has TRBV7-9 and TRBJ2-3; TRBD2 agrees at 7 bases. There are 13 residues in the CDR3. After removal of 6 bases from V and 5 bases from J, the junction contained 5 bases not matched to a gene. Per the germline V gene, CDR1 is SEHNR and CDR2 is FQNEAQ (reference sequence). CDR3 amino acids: CASSREARDTQYF. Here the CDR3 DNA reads TGTGCCAGCAGTCGGGAGGCGAGAGATACGCAGTATTTT.

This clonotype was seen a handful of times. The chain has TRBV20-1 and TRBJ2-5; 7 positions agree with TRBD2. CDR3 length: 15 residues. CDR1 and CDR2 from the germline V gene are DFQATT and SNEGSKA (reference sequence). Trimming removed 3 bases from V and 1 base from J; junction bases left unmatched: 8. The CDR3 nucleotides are TGCAGTGCTAGTCTCCCAGCGGGGTCCCAAGAGACCCAGTACTTC. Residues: CSASLPAGSQETQYF.

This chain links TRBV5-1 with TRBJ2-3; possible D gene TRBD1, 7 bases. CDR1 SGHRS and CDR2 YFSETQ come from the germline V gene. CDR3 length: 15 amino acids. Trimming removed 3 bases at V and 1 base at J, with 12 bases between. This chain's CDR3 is CASSWQGGCTDTQYF. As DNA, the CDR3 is TGCGCCAGCAGCTGGCAGGGGGGTTGCACAGATACGCAGTATTTT.

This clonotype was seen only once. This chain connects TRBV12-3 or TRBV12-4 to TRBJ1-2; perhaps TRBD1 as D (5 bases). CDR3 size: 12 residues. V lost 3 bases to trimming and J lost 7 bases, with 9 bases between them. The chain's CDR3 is CASSFGDFGYTF. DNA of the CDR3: TGTGCCAGCAGTTTTGGGGACTTTGGCTACACCTTC.

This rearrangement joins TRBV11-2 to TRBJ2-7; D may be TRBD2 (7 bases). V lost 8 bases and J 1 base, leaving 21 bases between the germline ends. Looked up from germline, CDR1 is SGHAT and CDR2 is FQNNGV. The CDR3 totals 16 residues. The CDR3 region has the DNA TGTGCCAGCCGTTCCCCCCGGGGGGCGGAGTCCTACGAGCAGTACTTC. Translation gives CASRSPRGAESYEQYF.

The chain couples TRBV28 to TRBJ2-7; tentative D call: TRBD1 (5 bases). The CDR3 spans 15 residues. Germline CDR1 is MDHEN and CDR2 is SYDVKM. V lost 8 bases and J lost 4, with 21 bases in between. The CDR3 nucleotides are TGTGCCAGCTTCAACGCCAGGACAACTCCATACGAGCAGTACTTC. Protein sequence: CASFNARTTPYEQYF.

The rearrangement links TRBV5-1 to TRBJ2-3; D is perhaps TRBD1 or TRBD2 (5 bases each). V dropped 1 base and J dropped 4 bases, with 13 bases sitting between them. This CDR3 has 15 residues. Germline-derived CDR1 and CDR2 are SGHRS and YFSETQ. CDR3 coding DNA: TGCGCCAGCAGCTTGTTGATGGGGGACGCAGATACGCAGTATTTT. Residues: CASSLLMGDADTQYF.

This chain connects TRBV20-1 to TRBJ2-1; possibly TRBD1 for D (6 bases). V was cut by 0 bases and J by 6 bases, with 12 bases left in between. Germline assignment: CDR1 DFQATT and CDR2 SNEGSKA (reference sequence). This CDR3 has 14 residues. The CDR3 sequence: CSARDLQGLNEQFF. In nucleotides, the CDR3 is TGCAGTGCTAGAGATCTACAGGGCCTCAATGAGCAGTTCTTC.